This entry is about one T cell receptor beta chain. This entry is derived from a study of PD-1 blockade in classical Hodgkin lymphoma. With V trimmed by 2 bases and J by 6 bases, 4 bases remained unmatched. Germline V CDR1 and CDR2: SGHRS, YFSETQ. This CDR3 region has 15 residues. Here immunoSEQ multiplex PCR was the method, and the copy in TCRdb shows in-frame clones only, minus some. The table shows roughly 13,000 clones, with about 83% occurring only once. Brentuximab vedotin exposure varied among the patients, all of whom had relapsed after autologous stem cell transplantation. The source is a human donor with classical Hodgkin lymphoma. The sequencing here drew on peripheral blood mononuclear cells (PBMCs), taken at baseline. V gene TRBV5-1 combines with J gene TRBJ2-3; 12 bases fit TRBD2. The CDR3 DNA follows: TGCGCCAGCAGCTTAATAACTAGCGGGAGGGATACGCAGTATTTT. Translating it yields CASSLITSGRDTQYF.